The T cell receptor beta chain under discussion was sequenced for a study of cytomegalovirus exposure and HLA in healthy donors. Whole-study results and caveats: A later analysis found most CMV-associated TCR beta chains apparently HLA-restricted. There were reportedly fewer N-insertions in an Asian-associated ancestry cluster than the roughly 670-donor mean, in a later analysis. CMV antigen specificity of three CMV-associated chains was confirmed in vitro.

Amplification used 60 Vbeta primers and 13 Jbeta primers. Sequencing was performed with immunoSEQ multiplex PCR; in TCRdb, only in-frame clones are kept and a portion is missing. This table has approximately 68,000 clones, about 75% appearing once. This clone has a single count. Its antigen is unidentified. The CDR3 is 18 residues long. V was cut by 7 bases and J by 4 bases, with 25 bases left in between. The germline CDR1 and CDR2 sequences are MNHEY and SMNVEV (reference sequence). The source is a woman in her twenties or thirties in good health and CMV-seropositive. Specimen: PBMCs. The V call is TRBV27, the J call TRBJ2-2; the D gene is possibly TRBD1 (6 bases). CDR3 coding DNA: TGTGCCAGCACCCGCCTCACGTGGCCGGGGACACCCACCGGGGAGCTGTTTTTT. It codes for CASTRLTWPGTPTGELFF.